This TCR beta chain comes out of a study of cytomegalovirus exposure and HLA in healthy donors. Study-level background: Earlier, 95 million to 140 million unique TCR beta sequences were recovered from roughly 200 million T cells by an analysis.

On this clone itself: Antigen specificity is unknown. Other DNA sequences in the same sample also yield this CDR3.

In the PCR, 60 Vbeta and 13 Jbeta primers were used. The assay was immunoSEQ multiplex PCR, and TCRdb's table has in-frame clones only and misses some. Here the sample spans approximately 160,000 clones, 60% to 85% being singletons. Between the trimmed V and J ends, which lost 7 bases and 2 bases, there was a span of 5 bases. The CDR3 is made up of 10 amino acids. Germline V gene data show CDR1 as SQVTM and CDR2 as ANQGSEA. General study findings and limits: Association of a missense DCLRE1C variant with TCR beta V- and J-gene trimming was reported in a later analysis.

The rearrangement joins TRBV29-1 to TRBJ1-1; D is uncertain. Sequencing input: PBMCs. The source is a woman in her thirties or forties in good health and CMV-seropositive. As DNA, the CDR3 is TGCAGCGCGGGAAACACTGAAGCTTTCTTT. Translation: CSAGNTEAFF.